This TCR beta chain was captured in a study of tumor-infiltrating lymphocytes in localized non-small cell lung cancer (dated by TCRdb to about 2021). At the level of the whole study: Patients whose samples were collected after neoadjuvant chemotherapy, as well as both smokers and never-smokers and several histologies, were included in the cohort. A total of 55 or so patients were included in the paired tumor versus uninvolved lung comparison of immunoSEQ T-cell fraction. Each patient contributed resected tumor tissue and uninvolved lung tissue from the same patient, described as non-adjacent to the tumor. In total, the ICON cohort was made up of 150 or so surgical patients who had localized non-small cell lung cancer and whose tumors were resected. Flow cytometry, multiplex immunofluorescence, RNA-seq, exome sequencing and proteomics were applied to the same patients as TCR sequencing, which was one of several integrated assays. Overall results and qualifications from the work: Because different assays used different pieces of the same tissue, intratumor heterogeneity could not be separated from technical variation. No difference in TCR-derived T-cell fraction was observed between the flow cytometry-defined immunotypes IM1 (good prognosis) and IM2 (poor prognosis). Assay coverage varied across patients depending on available tissue quantity, so only a subset of the cohort had TCR sequencing. Consistent with immunofluorescence CD3 counts, TCRbeta sequencing supported greater T cell infiltration in tumors than in uninvolved lung tissue.

This clone has just a few counts. The antigen it recognizes is unknown. No clone much larger than this one lies a single base away; base qualities are absent. Per the germline V gene (reference sequence), DFQATT is the CDR1 and SNEGSKA is the CDR2. The V and J ends are trimmed by 3 bases and 4 bases, leaving 6 bases between them. From the cysteine up to the phenylalanine, the CDR3 has a length of 11 residues. The CDR3 DNA has 33 bases and is translated from base 1. The T-cell fraction in tumor and uninvolved lung tissue was provided by TCR sequencing with the immunoSEQ assay. The published analysis was carried out like this. In the survival analysis, patients were divided into a high T-cell fraction group (upper tertile) and a low T-cell fraction group (lower two tertiles), and the two groups were compared using a log-rank test. A signed-rank test was used to test paired tumor versus uninvolved lung differences in T-cell fraction. TCRdb limited this immuneACCESS table to in-frame rearrangements with V and J called. A share of clones is missing; checked studies link under half to unresolved V genes, and the rest is unexplained. From that table come the V and J calls and clone size; the DNA was used to work out D and trimming. Here the sample has 10,000 or so clones; about 80% occur a single time. 15% to 20% of the sample lies in the top ten.

Enrollment in ICON was initiated in early 2016, and the last patient was enrolled in September 2018. A subcohort of 76 patients provided fresh tumor and matched uninvolved tissue for in-depth immune analyses, with TCR sequencing among those analyses. DNA isolated from bulk tissue, without cell sorting, was used for TCR sequencing. The TCR was taken from a human donor with non-small cell lung cancer. The rearrangement combines TRBV20-1 with TRBJ1-1; no D gene can be assigned with confidence. Sequencing input: uninvolved lung tissue not adjacent to the tumor. Here the CDR3 is given as CSASHSTEAFF. The DNA reads TGCAGTGCTAGCCACAGCACTGAAGCTTTCTTT.